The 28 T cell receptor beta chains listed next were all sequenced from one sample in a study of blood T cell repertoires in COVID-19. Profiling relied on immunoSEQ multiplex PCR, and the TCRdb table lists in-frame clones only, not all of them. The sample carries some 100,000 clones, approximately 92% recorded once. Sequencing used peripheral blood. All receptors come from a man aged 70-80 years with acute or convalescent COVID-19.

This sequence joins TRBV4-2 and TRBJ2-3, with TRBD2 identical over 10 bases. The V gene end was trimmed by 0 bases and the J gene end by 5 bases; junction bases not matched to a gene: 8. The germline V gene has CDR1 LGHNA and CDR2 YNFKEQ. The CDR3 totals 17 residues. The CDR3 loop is CASSQDYLAGDIDTQYF. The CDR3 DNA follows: TGTGCCAGCAGCCAAGATTACCTAGCGGGGGATATAGATACGCAGTATTTT.

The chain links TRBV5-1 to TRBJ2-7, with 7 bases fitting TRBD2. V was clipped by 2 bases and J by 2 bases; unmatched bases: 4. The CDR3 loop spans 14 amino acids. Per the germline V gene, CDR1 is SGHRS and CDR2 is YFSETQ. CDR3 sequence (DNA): TGCGCCAGCAGCTTCCGACTAGCCCCCTACGAGCAGTACTTC. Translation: CASSFRLAPYEQYF.

For the CDR3, the DNA is TGTGCCACATCATGCGAGCAGTACTTC. Residues: CATSCEQYF. This chain links TRBV24-1 with TRBJ2-7; D is undetermined. Germline loops: CDR1 KGHDR, CDR2 SFDVKD. This CDR3 is 9 amino acids long. The ends were cut back, 10 bases at V and 6 bases at J, with 6 bases in the middle.

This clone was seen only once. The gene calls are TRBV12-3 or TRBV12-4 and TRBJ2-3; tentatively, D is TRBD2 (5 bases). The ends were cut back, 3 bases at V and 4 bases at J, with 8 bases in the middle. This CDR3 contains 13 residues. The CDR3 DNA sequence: TGTGCCAGCAGTTTCGAGGGAGCAGATACGCAGTATTTT. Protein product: CASSFEGADTQYF.

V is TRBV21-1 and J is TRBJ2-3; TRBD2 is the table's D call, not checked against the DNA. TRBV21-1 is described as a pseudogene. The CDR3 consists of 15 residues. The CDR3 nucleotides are TGTGCCAGCAACCGGCTGACTGATATCACAGATACGCAGTATTTT. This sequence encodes CASNRLTDITDTQYF.

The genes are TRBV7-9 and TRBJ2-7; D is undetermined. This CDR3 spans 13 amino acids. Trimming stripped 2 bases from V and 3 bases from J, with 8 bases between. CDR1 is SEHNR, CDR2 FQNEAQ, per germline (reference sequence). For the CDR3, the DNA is TGTGCCAGCAGCTTATCAGGAAACTACGAGCAGTACTTC. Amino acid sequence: CASSLSGNYEQYF.

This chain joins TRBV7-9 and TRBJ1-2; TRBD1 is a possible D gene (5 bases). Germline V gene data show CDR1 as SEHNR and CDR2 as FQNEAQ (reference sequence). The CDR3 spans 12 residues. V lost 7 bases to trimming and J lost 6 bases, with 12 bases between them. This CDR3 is CASTLGGDGYTF. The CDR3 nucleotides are TGTGCCAGCACCCTGGGGGGGGATGGCTACACCTTC.

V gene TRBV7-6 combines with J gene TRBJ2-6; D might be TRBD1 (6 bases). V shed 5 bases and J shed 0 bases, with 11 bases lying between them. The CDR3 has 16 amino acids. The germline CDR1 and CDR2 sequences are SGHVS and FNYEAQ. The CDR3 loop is CASSPGTYSGANVLTF. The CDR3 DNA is TGTGCCAGCAGCCCCGGGACATACTCTGGGGCCAACGTCCTGACTTTC.

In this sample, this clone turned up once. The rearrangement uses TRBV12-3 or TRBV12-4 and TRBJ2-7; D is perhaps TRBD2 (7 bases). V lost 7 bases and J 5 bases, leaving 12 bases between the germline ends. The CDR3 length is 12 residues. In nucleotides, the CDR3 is TGTGCCAGCAATTGGGGGGGCAACGAGCAGTACTTC. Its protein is CASNWGGNEQYF.

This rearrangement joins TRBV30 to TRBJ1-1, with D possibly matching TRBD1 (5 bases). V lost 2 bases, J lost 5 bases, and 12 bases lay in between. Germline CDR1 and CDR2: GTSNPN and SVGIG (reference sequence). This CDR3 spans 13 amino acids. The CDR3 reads CAWSTNRGTEAFF. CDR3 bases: TGTGCCTGGAGTACGAATAGGGGAACTGAAGCTTTCTTT.

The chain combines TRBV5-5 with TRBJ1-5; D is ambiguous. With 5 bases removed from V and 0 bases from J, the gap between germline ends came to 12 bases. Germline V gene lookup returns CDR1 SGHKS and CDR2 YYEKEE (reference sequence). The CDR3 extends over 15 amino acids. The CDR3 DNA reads TGTGCCAGCAGTCAACAGCCTTATAGCAATCAGCCCCAGCATTTT. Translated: CASSQQPYSNQPQHF.

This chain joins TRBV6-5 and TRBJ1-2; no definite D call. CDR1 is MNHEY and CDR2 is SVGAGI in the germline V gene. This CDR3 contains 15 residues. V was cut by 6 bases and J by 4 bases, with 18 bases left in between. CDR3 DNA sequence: TGTGCCAGCAGGAGCCTGGGCCAAAGAACCTATGGCTACACCTTC. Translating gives CASRSLGQRTYGYTF.

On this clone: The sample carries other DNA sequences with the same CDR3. Here the CDR3 reads CASSLSSYNEQFF. CDR3 coding DNA: TGTGCCAGCAGTTTATCGAGTTACAATGAGCAGTTCTTC. The chain carries TRBV27 and TRBJ2-1; the D is unclear. Germline V CDR1 and CDR2: MNHEY, SMNVEV (reference sequence). V gave up 0 bases and J gave up 4 bases, with 4 bases separating them. This CDR3 contains 13 residues.

DNA of the CDR3: TGTGCCAGCGCCATCGAACAGGAGCAGCCCCAGCATTTT. This translates into CASAIEQEQPQHF. The chain couples TRBV4-2 to TRBJ1-5; D may be TRBD1 (5 bases). CDR1 and CDR2 from the germline V gene are LGHNA and YNFKEQ. This CDR3 spans 13 amino acids. Trimming cost V 8 bases and J 7 bases, with 15 bases left between them.

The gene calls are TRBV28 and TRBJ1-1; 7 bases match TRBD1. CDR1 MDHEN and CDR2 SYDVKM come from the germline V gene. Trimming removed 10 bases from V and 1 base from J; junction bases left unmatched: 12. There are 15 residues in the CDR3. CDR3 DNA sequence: TGTGCCACCTCAGGGGGGCGGATGGCGAACACTGAAGCTTTCTTT. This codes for CATSGGRMANTEAFF.

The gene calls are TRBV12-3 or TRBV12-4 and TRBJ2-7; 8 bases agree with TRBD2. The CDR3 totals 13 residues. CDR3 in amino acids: CASSGSAGAKVWV. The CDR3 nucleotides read TGTGCCAGCAGTGGATCAGCGGGAGCTAAGGTCTGGGTC.

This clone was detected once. The CDR3 bases are TGTGCCAGTAGGAACACGACTAGTGGGGTGAACACCGGGGAGCTGTTTTTT. It is translated as CASRNTTSGVNTGELFF. The V call is TRBV19, the J call TRBJ2-2; perhaps TRBD2 as D (6 bases). The CDR3 is 17 amino acids. Germline V gives CDR1 LNHDA, CDR2 SQIVND (reference sequence). V was shortened by 6 bases and J by 1 base, with 18 bases between the two germline ends. The complete variable domain, with remaining parts taken from reference TRBV19 and TRBJ2-2, reads DGGITQSPKYLFRKEGQNVTLSCEQNLNHDAMYWYRQDPGQGLRLIYYSQIVNDFQKGDIAEGYSVSREKKESFPLTVTSAQKNPTAFYLCASRNTTSGVNTGELFFGEGSRLTVL.

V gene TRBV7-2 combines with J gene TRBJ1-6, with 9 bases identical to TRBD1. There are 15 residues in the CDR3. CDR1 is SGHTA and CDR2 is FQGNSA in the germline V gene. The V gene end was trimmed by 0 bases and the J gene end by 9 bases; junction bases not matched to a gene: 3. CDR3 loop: CASSLAGQGISPLHF. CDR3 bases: TGTGCCAGCAGCTTAGCGGGACAGGGCATTTCACCCCTCCACTTT.

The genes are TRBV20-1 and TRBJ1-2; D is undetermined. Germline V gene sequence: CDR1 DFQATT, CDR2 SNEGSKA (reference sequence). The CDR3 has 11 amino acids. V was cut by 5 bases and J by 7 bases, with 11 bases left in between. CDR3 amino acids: CSAAGLSGYTF. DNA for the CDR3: TGCAGTGCTGCAGGTTTAAGTGGCTACACCTTC.

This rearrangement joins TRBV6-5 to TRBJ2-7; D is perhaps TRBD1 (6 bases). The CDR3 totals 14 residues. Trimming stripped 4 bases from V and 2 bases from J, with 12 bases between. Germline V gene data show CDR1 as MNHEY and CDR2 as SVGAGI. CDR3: CASSSGQPPYEQYF. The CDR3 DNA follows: TGTGCCAGCAGTTCAGGACAGCCTCCCTACGAGCAGTACTTC.

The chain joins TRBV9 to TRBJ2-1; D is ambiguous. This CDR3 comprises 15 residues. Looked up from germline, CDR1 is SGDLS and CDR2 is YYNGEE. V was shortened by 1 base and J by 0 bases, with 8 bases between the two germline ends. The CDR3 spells CASSVTSSSYNEQFF. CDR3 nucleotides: TGTGCCAGCAGCGTAACCTCCAGCTCCTACAATGAGCAGTTCTTC.

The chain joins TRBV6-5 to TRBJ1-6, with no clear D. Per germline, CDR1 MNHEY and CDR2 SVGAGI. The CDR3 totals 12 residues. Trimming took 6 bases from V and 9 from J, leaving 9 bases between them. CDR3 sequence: CASRGSGSPLHF. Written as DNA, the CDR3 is TGTGCCAGCAGGGGGAGCGGTTCACCCCTCCACTTT.

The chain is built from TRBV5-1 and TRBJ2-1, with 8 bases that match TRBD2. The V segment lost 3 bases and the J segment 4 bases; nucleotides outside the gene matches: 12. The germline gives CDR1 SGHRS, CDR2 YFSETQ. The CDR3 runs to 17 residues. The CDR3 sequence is CASSSYGTSGGYNEQFF. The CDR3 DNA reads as TGCGCCAGCAGCTCCTACGGGACCAGCGGGGGATACAATGAGCAGTTCTTC.

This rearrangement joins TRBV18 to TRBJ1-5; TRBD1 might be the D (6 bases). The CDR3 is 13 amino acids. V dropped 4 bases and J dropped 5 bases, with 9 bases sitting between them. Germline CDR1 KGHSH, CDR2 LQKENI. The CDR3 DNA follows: TGTGCCAGCTCACTCACAGGGTATCAGCCCCAGCATTTT. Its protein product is CASSLTGYQPQHF.

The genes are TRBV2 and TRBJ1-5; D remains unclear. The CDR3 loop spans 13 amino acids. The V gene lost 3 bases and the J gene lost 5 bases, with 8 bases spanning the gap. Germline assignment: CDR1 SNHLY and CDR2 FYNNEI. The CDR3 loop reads CASSDGEYQPQHF. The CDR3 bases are TGTGCCAGCAGTGACGGAGAATATCAGCCCCAGCATTTT.

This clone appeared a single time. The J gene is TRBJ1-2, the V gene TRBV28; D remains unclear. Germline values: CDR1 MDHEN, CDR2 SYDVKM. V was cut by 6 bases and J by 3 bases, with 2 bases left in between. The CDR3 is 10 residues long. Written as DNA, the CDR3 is TGTGCCAGCAGCGACTATGGCTACACCTTC. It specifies CASSDYGYTF.

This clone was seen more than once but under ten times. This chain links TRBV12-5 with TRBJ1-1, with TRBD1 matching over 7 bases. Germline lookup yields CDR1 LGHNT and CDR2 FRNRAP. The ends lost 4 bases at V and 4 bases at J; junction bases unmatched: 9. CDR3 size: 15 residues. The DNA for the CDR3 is TGTGCTAGTGGTTCCCACAGGGGTAGGAGCACTGAAGCTTTCTTT. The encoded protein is CASGSHRGRSTEAFF.

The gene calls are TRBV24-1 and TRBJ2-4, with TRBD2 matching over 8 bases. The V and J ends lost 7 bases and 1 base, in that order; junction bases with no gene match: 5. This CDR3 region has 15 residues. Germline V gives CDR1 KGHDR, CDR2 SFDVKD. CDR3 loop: CATSPGGTAKNIQYF. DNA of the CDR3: TGTGCCACCAGCCCGGGGGGGACGGCCAAAAACATTCAGTACTTC.